The entry that follows covers one T cell receptor (beta chain) sequence. The data were obtained in a study of blood T cell repertoires in COVID-19. J gave up 1 base and V 8 bases, and 5 bases lay outside the gene matches. This CDR3 has 16 amino acids. Germline CDR1 LNHDA, CDR2 SQIVND (reference sequence). The assay was immunoSEQ multiplex PCR, and TCRdb's table has in-frame clones only and misses some. The table records a few hundred thousand clones, 89% of them present only once. Source material: peripheral blood. V and J are TRBV19 and TRBJ1-4; 12 bases are a match to TRBD1. This sequence was found in a man between 18 and 35 years old who had recovered from COVID-19. CDR3 DNA sequence: TGTGCCAGTGAGGGACAGGGGGCGCGAACTAATGAAAAACTGTTTTTT. It translates to CASEGQGARTNEKLFF.